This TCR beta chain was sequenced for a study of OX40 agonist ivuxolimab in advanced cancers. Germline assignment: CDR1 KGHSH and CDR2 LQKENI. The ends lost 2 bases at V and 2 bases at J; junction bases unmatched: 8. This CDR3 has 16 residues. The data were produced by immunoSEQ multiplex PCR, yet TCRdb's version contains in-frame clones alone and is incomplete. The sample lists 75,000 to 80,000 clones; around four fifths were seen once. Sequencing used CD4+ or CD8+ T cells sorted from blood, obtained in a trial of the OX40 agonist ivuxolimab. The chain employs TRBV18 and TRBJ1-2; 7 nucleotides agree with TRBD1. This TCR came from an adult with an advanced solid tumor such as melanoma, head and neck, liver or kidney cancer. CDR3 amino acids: CASSPTDRDYNYGYTF. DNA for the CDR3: TGTGCCAGCTCACCAACTGACAGGGACTACAACTATGGCTACACCTTC.